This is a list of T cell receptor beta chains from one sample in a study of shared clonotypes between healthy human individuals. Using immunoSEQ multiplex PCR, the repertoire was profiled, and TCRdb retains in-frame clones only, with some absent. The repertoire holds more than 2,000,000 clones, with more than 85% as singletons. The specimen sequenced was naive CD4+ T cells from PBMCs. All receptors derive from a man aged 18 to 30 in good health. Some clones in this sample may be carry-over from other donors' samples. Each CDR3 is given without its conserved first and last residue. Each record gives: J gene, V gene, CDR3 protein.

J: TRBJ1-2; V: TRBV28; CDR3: ASNSPGAHYGYT
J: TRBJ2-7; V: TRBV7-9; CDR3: ASSRRNRDYEQY
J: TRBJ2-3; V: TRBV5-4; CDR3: ASSLDRGDTQY
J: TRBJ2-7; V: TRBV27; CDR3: ASSLKGQGVYEQY
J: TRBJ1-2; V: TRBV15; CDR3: ATSRAGWDSNYGYT
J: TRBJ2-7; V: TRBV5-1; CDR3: ASSLTASYEQY
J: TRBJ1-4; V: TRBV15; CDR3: ATSRTPEELF
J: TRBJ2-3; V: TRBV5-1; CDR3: ASAGGTSGTDTQY
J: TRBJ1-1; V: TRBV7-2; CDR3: ASSRQFTEAF
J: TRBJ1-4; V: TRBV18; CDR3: ASSRINAVNEKLF
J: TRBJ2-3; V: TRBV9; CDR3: ASTKTSGSTDTQY
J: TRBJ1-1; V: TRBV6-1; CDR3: ASFGNRAEAF